This entry concerns a single T cell receptor (beta chain). The antigen remains unidentified. Time point here: newly diagnosed GD, antithyroid drugs for less than 3 months. The authors made the TCR library using RNA they extracted from PBMCs. CDR3 size: 14 residues. The germline V gene encodes CDR1 ENHRY and CDR2 SYGVKD. V was clipped by 8 bases and J by 0 bases; unmatched bases: 0. The record originates from a study of regulatory T cells in long-lasting Graves disease. Construction of the TCR beta libraries employed iRepertoire HTBI primers in conjunction with Arm-PCR of CDR3 regions. One entry per CDR3 protein results from TCRdb running MiXCR on the multiplex PCR reads. The data show approximately 540,000 distinct CDR3 sequences, more than 10% seen once. Regarding the study as a whole: Examination was confined to peripheral blood, excluding thyroid tissue.

The data also belong to a second study, concerning T cells in Graves' hyperthyroidism and ophthalmopathy.

This clonotype originated in a woman between 25 and 40 years old with Graves disease. This chain joins TRBV10-3 and TRBJ2-3; 12 bases align to TRBD2. The sequencing here drew on peripheral blood mononuclear cells (PBMCs), taken at new diagnosis, from a patient treated with antithyroid drugs. The CDR3 coding sequence is TGTGCCATCGGGACTAGCGGGAGCACAGATACGCAGTATTTT. Translated: CAIGTSGSTDTQYF.